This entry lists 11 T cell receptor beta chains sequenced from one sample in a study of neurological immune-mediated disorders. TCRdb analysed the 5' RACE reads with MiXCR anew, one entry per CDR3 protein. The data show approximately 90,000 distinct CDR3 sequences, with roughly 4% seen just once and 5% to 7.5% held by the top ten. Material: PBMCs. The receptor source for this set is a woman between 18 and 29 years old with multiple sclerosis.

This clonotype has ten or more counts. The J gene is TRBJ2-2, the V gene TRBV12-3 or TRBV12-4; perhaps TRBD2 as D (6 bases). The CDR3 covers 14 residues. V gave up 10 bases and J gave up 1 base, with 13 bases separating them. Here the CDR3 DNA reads TGTGCCACCCGGGGGTCGGGGAACACCGGGGAGCTGTTTTTT. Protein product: CATRGSGNTGELFF.

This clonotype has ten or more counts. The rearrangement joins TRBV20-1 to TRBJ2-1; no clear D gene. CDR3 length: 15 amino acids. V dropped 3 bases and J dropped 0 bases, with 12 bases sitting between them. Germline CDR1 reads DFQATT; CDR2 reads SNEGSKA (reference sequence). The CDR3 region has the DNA TGCAGTGCTAGGGACCCTTCTAGCTCCTACAATGAGCAGTTCTTC. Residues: CSARDPSSSYNEQFF.

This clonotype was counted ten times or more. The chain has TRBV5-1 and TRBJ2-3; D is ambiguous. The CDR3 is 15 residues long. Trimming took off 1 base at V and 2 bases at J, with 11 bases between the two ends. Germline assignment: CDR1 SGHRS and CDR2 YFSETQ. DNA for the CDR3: TGCGCCAGCAGCTTGAATCTAGATATCACAGATACGCAGTATTTT. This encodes CASSLNLDITDTQYF.

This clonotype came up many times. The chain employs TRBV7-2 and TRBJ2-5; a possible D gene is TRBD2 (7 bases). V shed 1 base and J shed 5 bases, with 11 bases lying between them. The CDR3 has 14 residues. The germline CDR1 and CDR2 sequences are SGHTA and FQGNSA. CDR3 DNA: TGTGCCAGCAGCTTAGGGGGGGGCCGGGAGACCCAGTACTTC. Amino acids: CASSLGGGRETQYF. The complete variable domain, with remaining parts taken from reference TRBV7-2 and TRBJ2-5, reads GAGVSQSPSNKVTEKGKDVELRCDPISGHTALYWYRQSLGQGLEFLIYFQGNSAPDKSGLPSDRFSAERTGGSVSTLTIQRTQQEDSAVYLCASSLGGGRETQYFGPGTRLLVL.

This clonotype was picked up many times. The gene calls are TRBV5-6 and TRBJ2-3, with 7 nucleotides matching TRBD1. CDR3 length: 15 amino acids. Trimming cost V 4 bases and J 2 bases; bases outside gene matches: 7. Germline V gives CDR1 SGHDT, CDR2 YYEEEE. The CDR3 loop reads CASSHRDSITDTQYF. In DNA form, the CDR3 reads TGTGCCAGCAGCCACCGGGACAGTATCACAGATACGCAGTATTTT.

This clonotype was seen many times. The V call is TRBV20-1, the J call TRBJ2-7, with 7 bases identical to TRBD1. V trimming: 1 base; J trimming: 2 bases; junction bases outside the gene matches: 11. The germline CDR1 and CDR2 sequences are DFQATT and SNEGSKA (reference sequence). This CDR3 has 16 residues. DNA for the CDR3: TGCAGTGCTAGAGCCGGCACAGGGGTCGATCCCTACGAGCAGTACTTC. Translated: CSARAGTGVDPYEQYF.

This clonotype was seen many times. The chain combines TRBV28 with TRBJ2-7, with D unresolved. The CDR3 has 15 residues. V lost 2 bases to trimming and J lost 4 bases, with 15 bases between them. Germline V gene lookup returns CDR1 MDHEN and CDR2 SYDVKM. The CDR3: CASSLMPTREYEQYF. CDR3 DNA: TGTGCCAGCAGTTTAATGCCTACTCGAGAATACGAGCAGTACTTC. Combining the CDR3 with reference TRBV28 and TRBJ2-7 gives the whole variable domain DVKVTQSSRYLVKRTGEKVFLECVQDMDHENMFWYRQDPGLGLRLIYFSYDVKMKEKGDIPEGYSVSREKKERFSLILESASTNQTSMYLCASSLMPTREYEQYFGPGTRLTVT.

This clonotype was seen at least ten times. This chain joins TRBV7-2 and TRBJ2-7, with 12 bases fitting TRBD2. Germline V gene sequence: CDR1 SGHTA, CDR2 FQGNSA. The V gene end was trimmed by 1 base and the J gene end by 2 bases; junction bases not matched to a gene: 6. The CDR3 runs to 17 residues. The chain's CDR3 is CASSLVTSGSDTYEQYF. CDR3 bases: TGTGCCAGCAGCTTAGTGACTAGCGGGAGTGATACCTACGAGCAGTACTTC.

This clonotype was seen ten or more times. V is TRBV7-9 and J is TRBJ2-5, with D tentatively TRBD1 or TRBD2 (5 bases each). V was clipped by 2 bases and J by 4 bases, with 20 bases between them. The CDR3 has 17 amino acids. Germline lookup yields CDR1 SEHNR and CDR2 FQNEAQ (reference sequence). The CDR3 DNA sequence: TGTGCCAGCAGCTTATGGCAGACCCCGGGGACGGGAGAGACCCAGTACTTC. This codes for CASSLWQTPGTGETQYF.

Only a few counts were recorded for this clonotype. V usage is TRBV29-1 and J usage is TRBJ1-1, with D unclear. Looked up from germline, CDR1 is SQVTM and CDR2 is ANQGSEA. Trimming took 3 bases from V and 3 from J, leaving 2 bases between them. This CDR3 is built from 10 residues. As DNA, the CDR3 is TGCAGCGTTGAGCACACTGAAGCTTTCTTT. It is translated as CSVEHTEAFF.

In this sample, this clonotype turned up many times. This CDR3 is CASSLTGGSYEQYF. As DNA, the CDR3 is TGTGCCAGCAGCCTGACAGGGGGCAGCTACGAGCAGTACTTC. J is TRBJ2-7 and V is TRBV11-2, with 10 positions matching TRBD1. The ends lost 5 bases at V and 3 bases at J; junction bases unmatched: 4. Germline V gives CDR1 SGHAT, CDR2 FQNNGV. CDR3 length equals 14 residues.